Detailed here is one T cell receptor beta chain. This CDR3 region has 17 residues. Looked up from germline, CDR1 is KGHSH and CDR2 is LQKENI. Unmatched junction bases numbered 18, after V lost 6 bases and J lost 10 bases. The table came from immunoSEQ multiplex PCR; TCRdb's copy has only in-frame clones and leaves some out. This table holds 140,000 to 150,000 clones, 75% to 90% found once. The data were taken from a study of blood T cell repertoires in COVID-19. This receptor was identified in a woman aged 60-75 years with COVID-19, enrolled during active disease. The sample consisted of peripheral blood. This rearrangement joins TRBV18 to TRBJ1-6, with 7 nucleotides matching TRBD1. In DNA, the CDR3 is TGTGCCAGCTCGCCCATCTTTGACAGGGAGGCGATATCACCCCTCCACTTT. Translated, it gives CASSPIFDREAISPLHF. The full variable domain, rest sourced from reference TRBV18 and TRBJ1-6, is NAGVMQNPRHLVRRRGQEARLRCSPMKGHSHVYWYRQLPEEGLKFMVYLQKENIIDESGMPKERFSAEFPKEGPSILRIQQVVRGDSAAYFCASSPIFDREAISPLHFGNGTRLTVT.